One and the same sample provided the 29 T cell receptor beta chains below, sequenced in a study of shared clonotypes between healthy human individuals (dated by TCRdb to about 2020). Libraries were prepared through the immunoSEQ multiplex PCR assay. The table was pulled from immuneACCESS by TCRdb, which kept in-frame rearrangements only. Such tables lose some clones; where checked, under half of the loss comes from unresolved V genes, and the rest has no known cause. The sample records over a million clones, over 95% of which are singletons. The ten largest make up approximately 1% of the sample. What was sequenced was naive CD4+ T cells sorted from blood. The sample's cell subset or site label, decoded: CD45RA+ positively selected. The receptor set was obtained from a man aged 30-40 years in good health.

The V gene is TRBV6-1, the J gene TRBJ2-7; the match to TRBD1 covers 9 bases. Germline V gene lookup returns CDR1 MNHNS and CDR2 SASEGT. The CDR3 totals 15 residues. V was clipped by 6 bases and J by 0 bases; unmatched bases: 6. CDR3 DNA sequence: TGTGCCAGCAGGGCCCGGACAGGGGACTCCTACGAGCAGTACTTC. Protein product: CASRARTGDSYEQYF.

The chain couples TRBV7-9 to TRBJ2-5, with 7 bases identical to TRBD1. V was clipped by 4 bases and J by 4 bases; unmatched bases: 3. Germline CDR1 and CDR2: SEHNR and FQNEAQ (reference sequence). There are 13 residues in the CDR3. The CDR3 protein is CASSYRGRETQYF. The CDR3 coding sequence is TGTGCCAGCAGCTACAGGGGAAGAGAGACCCAGTACTTC.

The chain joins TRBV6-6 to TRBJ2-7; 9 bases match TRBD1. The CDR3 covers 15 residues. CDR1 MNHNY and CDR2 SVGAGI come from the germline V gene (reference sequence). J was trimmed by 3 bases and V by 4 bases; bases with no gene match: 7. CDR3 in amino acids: CASSFPGQGVYEQYF. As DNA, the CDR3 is TGTGCCAGCAGTTTTCCGGGACAGGGAGTCTACGAGCAGTACTTC.

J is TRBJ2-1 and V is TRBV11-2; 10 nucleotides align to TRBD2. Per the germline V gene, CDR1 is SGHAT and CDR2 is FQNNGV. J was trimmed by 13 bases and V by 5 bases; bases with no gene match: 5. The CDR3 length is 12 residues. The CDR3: CASSHSGGHQFF. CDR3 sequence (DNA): TGTGCCAGCAGCCATAGCGGGGGGCACCAGTTCTTC.

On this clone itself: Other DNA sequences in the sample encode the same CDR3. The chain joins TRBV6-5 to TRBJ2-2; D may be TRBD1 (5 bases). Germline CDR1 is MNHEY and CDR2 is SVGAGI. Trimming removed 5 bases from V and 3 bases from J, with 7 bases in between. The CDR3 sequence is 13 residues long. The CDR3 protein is CASSAGYTGELFF. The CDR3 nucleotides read TGTGCCAGCAGTGCAGGGTACACCGGGGAGCTGTTTTTT.

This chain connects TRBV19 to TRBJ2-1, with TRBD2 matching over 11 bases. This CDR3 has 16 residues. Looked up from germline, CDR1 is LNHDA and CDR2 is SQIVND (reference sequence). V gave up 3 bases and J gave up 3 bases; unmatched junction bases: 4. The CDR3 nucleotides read TGTGCCAGTAGTATCCCGGGACTAGCGGACTACAATGAGCAGTTCTTC. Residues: CASSIPGLADYNEQFF.

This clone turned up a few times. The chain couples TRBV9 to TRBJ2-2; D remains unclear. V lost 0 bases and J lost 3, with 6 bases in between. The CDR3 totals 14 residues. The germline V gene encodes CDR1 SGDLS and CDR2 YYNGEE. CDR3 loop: CASSVVWHTGELFF. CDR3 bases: TGTGCCAGCAGCGTAGTTTGGCACACCGGGGAGCTGTTTTTT.

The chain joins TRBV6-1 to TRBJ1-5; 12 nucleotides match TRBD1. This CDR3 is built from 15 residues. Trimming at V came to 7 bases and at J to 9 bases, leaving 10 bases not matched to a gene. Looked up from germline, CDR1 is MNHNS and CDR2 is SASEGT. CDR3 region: CASTGDRGPGMPQHF. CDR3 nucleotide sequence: TGTGCCAGCACGGGGGACAGGGGGCCAGGGATGCCCCAGCATTTT.

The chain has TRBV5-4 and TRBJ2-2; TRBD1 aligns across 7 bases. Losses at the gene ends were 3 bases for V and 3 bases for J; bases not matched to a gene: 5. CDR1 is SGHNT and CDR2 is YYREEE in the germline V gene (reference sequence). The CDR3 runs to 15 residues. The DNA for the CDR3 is TGTGCCAGCAGCTCGAAGGGACAGTACACCGGGGAGCTGTTTTTT. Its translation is CASSSKGQYTGELFF.

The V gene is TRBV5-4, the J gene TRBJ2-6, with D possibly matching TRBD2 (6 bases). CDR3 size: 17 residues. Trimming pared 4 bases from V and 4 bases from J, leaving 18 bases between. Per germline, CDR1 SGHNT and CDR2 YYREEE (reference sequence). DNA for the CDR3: TGTGCCAGCAGCGCCCGGGCTGGCGGGAAGGGGGCCAACGTCCTGACTTTC. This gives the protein CASSARAGGKGANVLTF.

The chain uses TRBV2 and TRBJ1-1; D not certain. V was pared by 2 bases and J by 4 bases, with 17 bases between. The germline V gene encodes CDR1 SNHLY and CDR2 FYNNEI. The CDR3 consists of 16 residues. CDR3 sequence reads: CASSESSFRESTEAFF. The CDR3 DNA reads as TGTGCCAGCAGTGAATCCAGCTTTAGGGAAAGCACTGAAGCTTTCTTT.

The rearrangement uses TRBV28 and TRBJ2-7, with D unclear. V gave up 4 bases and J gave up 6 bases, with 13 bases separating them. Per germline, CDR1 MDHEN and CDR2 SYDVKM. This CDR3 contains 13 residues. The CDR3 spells CASSSHDPGEQYF. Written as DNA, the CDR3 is TGTGCCAGCAGTTCCCACGATCCAGGCGAGCAGTACTTC. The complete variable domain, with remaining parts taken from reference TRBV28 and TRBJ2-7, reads DVKVTQSSRYLVKRTGEKVFLECVQDMDHENMFWYRQDPGLGLRLIYFSYDVKMKEKGDIPEGYSVSREKKERFSLILESASTNQTSMYLCASSSHDPGEQYFGPGTRLTVT.

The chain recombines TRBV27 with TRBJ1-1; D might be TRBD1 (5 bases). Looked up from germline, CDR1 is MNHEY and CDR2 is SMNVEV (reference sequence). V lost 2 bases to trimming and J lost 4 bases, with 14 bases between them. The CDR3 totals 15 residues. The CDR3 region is CASSLRGPIFTEAFF. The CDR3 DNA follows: TGTGCCAGCAGTTTAAGGGGACCCATATTCACTGAAGCTTTCTTT.

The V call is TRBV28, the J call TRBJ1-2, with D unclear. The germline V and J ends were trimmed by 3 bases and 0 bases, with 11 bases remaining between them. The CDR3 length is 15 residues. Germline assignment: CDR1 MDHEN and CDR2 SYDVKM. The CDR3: CASSLVPSANYGYTF. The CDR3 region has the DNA TGTGCCAGCAGTTTGGTCCCGTCGGCTAACTATGGCTACACCTTC.

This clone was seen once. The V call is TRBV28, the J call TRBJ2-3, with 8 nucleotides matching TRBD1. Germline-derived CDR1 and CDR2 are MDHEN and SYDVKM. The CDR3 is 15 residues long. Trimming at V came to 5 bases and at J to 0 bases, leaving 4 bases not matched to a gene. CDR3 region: CASSRRDRSTDTQYF. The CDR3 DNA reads TGTGCCAGCAGTCGCCGGGACAGGAGCACAGATACGCAGTATTTT.

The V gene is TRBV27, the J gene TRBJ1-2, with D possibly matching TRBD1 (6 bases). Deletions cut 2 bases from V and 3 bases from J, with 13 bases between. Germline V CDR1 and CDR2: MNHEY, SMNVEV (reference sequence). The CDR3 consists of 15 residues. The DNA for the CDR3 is TGTGCCAGCAGTTTAGGGCAGGGGAAAGACTATGGCTACACCTTC. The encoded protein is CASSLGQGKDYGYTF.

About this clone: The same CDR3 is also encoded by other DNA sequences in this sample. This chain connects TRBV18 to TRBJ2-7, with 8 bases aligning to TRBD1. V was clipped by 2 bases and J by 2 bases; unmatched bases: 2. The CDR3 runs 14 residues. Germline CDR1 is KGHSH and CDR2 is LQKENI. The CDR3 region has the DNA TGTGCCAGCTCACCAGGACAGGGAACCTACGAGCAGTACTTC. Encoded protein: CASSPGQGTYEQYF. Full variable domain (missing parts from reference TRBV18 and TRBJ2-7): NAGVMQNPRHLVRRRGQEARLRCSPMKGHSHVYWYRQLPEEGLKFMVYLQKENIIDESGMPKERFSAEFPKEGPSILRIQQVVRGDSAAYFCASSPGQGTYEQYFGPGTRLTVT.

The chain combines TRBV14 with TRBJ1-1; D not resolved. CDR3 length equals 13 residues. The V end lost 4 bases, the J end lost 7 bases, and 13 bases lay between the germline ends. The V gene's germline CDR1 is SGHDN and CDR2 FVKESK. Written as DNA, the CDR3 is TGTGCCAGCAGCCGACTTTCAACGGGTGAAGCTTTCTTT. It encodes CASSRLSTGEAFF.

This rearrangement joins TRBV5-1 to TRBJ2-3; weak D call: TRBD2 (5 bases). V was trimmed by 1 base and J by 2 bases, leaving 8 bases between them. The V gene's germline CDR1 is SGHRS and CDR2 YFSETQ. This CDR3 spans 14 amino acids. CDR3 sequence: CASSLNRDTDTQYF. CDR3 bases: TGCGCCAGCAGCTTGAATCGGGACACAGATACGCAGTATTTT.

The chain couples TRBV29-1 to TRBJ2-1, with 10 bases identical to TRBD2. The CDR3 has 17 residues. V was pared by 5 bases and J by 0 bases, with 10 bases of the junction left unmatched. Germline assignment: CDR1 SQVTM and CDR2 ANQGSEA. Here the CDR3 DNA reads TGCAGCGTTAGCAGCGGGGGGGGCCTAAGCTCCTACAATGAGCAGTTCTTC. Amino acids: CSVSSGGGLSSYNEQFF.

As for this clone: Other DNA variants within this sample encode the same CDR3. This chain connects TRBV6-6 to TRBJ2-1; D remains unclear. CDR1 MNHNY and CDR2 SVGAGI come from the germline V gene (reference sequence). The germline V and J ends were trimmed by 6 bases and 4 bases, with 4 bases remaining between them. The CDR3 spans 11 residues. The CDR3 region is CASSPYNEQFF. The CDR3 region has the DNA TGTGCCAGCAGCCCATACAATGAGCAGTTCTTC.

Here the CDR3 reads CASSRLAGGTGELFF. CDR3 nucleotides: TGTGCCAGCAGCCGACTAGCGGGAGGCACCGGGGAGCTGTTTTTT. V usage is TRBV28 and J usage is TRBJ2-2, with TRBD2 matching 13 bases. From germline, CDR1 is MDHEN and CDR2 SYDVKM. The CDR3 consists of 15 residues. V shed 6 bases, J shed 4 bases, and the junction held 2 bases outside the gene matches.

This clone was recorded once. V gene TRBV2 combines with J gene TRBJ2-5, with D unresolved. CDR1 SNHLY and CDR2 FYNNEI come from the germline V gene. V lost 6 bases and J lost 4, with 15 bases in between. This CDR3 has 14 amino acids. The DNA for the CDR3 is TGTGCCAGCAGCAAAGACAACCCCGCAGAGACCCAGTACTTC. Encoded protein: CASSKDNPAETQYF. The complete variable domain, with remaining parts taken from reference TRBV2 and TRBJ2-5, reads EPEVTQTPSHQVTQMGQEVILRCVPISNHLYFYWYRQILGQKVEFLVSFYNNEISEKSEIFDDQFSVERPDGSNFTLKIRSTKLEDSAMYFCASSKDNPAETQYFGPGTRLLVL.

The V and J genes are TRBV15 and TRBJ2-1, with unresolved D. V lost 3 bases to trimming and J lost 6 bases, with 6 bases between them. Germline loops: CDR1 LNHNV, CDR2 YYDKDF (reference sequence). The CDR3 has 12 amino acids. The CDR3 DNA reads TGTGCCACCAGCAGCTTCACCAATGAGCAGTTCTTC. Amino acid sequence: CATSSFTNEQFF.

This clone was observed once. The CDR3 bases are TGTGCCAGCAGCTCCATATTGCTGGGTGAGCAGTTCTTC. Protein sequence: CASSSILLGEQFF. The rearrangement links TRBV7-9 to TRBJ2-1; unclear D gene. CDR1 and CDR2 from the germline V gene are SEHNR and FQNEAQ (reference sequence). V lost 4 bases to trimming and J lost 9 bases, with 13 bases between them. This CDR3 is built from 13 residues.

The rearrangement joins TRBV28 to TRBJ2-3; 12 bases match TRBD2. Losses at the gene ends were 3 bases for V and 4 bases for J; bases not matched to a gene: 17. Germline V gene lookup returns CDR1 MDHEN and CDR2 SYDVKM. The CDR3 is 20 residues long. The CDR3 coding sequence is TGTGCCAGCAGTTTTTTCCCCCCGGCTAGCGGGAGGGTACACGCAGATACGCAGTATTTT. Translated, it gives CASSFFPPASGRVHADTQYF.

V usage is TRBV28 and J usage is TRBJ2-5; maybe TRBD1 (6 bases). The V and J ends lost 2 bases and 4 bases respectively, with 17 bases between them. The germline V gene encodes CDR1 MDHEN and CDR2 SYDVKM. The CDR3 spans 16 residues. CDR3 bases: TGTGCCAGCAGTTTAAGTCGTACAGGGATTAGAGAGACCCAGTACTTC. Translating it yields CASSLSRTGIRETQYF.

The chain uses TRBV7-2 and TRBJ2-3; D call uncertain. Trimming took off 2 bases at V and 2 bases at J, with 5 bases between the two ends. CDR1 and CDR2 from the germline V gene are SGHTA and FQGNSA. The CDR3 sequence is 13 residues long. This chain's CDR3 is CASSLTYTDTQYF. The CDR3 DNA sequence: TGTGCCAGCAGCTTAACATACACAGATACGCAGTATTTT.

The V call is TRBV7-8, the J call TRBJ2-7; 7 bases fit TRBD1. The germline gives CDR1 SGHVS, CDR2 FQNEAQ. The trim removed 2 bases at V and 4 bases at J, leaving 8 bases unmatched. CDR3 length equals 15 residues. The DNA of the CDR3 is TGTGCCAGCAGCTTAAGACCCCAGGGGGTGTACGAGCAGTACTTC. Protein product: CASSLRPQGVYEQYF.